This is a list of T cell receptor beta chains from one sample in a study of CD8 T cells in Susac syndrome. TCRdb passed the immunoSEQ multiplex PCR reads through MiXCR, listing each CDR3 protein once. The sample holds 200,000 or so distinct CDR3 sequences; 85% to 95% are singletons and the top ten take around 0.16%. Sequenced input: CD8+ T cells from PBMCs. Receptors were obtained from a human donor with Susac syndrome. CDR3s include the opening cysteine and the closing phenylalanine or tryptophan. A D gene is named only where the DNA matches it firmly. The size entry is marked missing in some rows and otherwise reads once, few, many or a size class.

DNA: TGTGCCAGCAGCTACCAAGAGACCCAGTACTTC
CDR3: CASSYQETQYF
length: 11
V: TRBV5-4
D: NA
size: few
J: TRBJ2-5

DNA: TGCAGCGAGGACCCGGGACAGGGGGCGCCTGAGCAGTACTTC
CDR3: CSEDPGQGAPEQYF
length: 14
V: TRBV29-1
D: TRBD1
size: NA
J: TRBJ2-7

DNA: TGCAGTGCTAGAGATATGGGGATTGAAGCTTTCTTT
CDR3: CSARDMGIEAFF
length: 12
V: TRBV20-1
D: NA
size: NA
J: TRBJ1-1

DNA: TGTGCCAGCAGCTTACAGGGGGCCGGAGTGAACACTGAAGCTTTCTTT
CDR3: CASSLQGAGVNTEAFF
length: 16
V: TRBV5-6
D: TRBD1
size: NA
J: TRBJ1-1

DNA: TGTGCCAGCAGTTTAGGGGACAGAAATGAAAAACTGTTTTTT
CDR3: CASSLGDRNEKLFF
length: 14
V: TRBV28
D: TRBD1
size: NA
J: TRBJ1-4

DNA: TGTGCCAGCAAGGGTGGGGCTAGTGGGCAGTTCTTC
CDR3: CASKGGASGQFF
length: 12
V: TRBV25-1
D: NA
size: NA
J: TRBJ2-1

DNA: TGTGCCTGGAGCCCTACAGGGAGGGGAGAGGGCTACACCTTC
CDR3: CAWSPTGRGEGYTF
length: 14
V: TRBV30
D: NA
size: NA
J: TRBJ1-2

DNA: TGTGCCAGCTCACAGTCAACTAATGAAAAACTGTTTTTT
CDR3: CASSQSTNEKLFF
length: 13
V: TRBV18
D: NA
size: few
J: TRBJ1-4

DNA: TGTGCCAGCAGTTTGTTGCGGGAGGCGGGCAATGAGCAGTTCTTC
CDR3: CASSLLREAGNEQFF
length: 15
V: TRBV28
D: TRBD2
size: NA
J: TRBJ2-1

DNA: TGCAGTGCTAACGACAGGGGGGACACTGAAGCTTTCTTT
CDR3: CSANDRGDTEAFF
length: 13
V: TRBV20-1
D: TRBD1
size: NA
J: TRBJ1-1

DNA: TGTGCCAGCAGTGAAAGCGGGAGAGGGACCGCGGAGCAGTACTTC
CDR3: CASSESGRGTAEQYF
length: 15
V: TRBV27
D: TRBD2
size: NA
J: TRBJ2-7

DNA: TGCAGCGTTGAGGCGACCCGGGGAAGCACAGATACGCAGTATTTT
CDR3: CSVEATRGSTDTQYF
length: 15
V: TRBV29-1
D: NA
size: once
J: TRBJ2-3

DNA: TGTGCCAGCAGCTTGGCCTTGGGGGGTAGCACCGGGGAGCTGTTTTTT
CDR3: CASSLALGGSTGELFF
length: 16
V: TRBV5-6
D: NA
size: NA
J: TRBJ2-2

DNA: TGTGCTAGCAGCTCGGGACTAGCGTACTACAATGAGCAGTTCTTC
CDR3: CASSSGLAYYNEQFF
length: 15
V: TRBV7-7
D: TRBD2
size: NA
J: TRBJ2-1

DNA: TGTGCCAGCAGCCAAGATACTGGATCGATAGCCTACGAGCAGTACTTC
CDR3: CASSQDTGSIAYEQYF
length: 16
V: TRBV3-1
D: NA
size: NA
J: TRBJ2-7

DNA: TGCGCCAGCAGCCAAGATCCGGGACAGGGGGCTGGCAATCAGCCCCAGCATTTT
CDR3: CASSQDPGQGAGNQPQHF
length: 18
V: TRBV4-1
D: TRBD1
size: NA
J: TRBJ1-5

DNA: TGTGCCAGCAGCCAACGGCAAACCGGGGAGCTGTTTTTT
CDR3: CASSQRQTGELFF
length: 13
V: TRBV14
D: NA
size: NA
J: TRBJ2-2

DNA: TGTGCTAGTGGTCCCGGAACGGGACTAGCGGGCTACAATGAGCAGTTCTTC
CDR3: CASGPGTGLAGYNEQFF
length: 17
V: TRBV12-5
D: TRBD2
size: once
J: TRBJ2-1

DNA: TGCGCCAGCAGCCTGGAGAGACCTGAAGAAAAACTGTTTTTT
CDR3: CASSLERPEEKLFF
length: 14
V: TRBV5-1
D: NA
size: NA
J: TRBJ1-4

DNA: TGTGCCAGCAGCTCATCGACAGGGTCCTATGGGGGCAATCAGCCCCAGCATTTT
CDR3: CASSSSTGSYGGNQPQHF
length: 18
V: TRBV7-9
D: TRBD1
size: NA
J: TRBJ1-5

DNA: TGCAGTGCCACTGAGATAGCGGGAGAGGGATACGAGCAGTACTTC
CDR3: CSATEIAGEGYEQYF
length: 15
V: TRBV20-1
D: TRBD2
size: NA
J: TRBJ2-7

DNA: TGTGCCAGCAGCCTCTGGGACCGCCCCTACGAGCAGTACTTC
CDR3: CASSLWDRPYEQYF
length: 14
V: TRBV9
D: NA
size: NA
J: TRBJ2-7

DNA: TGCGCCAGCAGCCAAGATGAGCGGGCCTACGAGCAGTACTTC
CDR3: CASSQDERAYEQYF
length: 14
V: TRBV4-1
D: NA
size: NA
J: TRBJ2-7

DNA: TGTGCCAGCAGCGCCTGGACAGGGGATGAGCAGTTCTTC
CDR3: CASSAWTGDEQFF
length: 13
V: TRBV9
D: TRBD1
size: NA
J: TRBJ2-1

DNA: TGCGCCAGCAGCCCCACCCTAGGGAGCTCCTACAATGAGCAGTTCTTC
CDR3: CASSPTLGSSYNEQFF
length: 16
V: TRBV5-1
D: NA
size: NA
J: TRBJ2-1

DNA: TGTGCCAGCACATACAGCCCGAACACCGGGGAGCTGTTTTTT
CDR3: CASTYSPNTGELFF
length: 14
V: TRBV27
D: NA
size: NA
J: TRBJ2-2

DNA: TGTGCCAGCAGCCTCGGACTAGCAGAGACCCAGTACTTC
CDR3: CASSLGLAETQYF
length: 13
V: TRBV3-1
D: TRBD2
size: NA
J: TRBJ2-5

DNA: TGTGCCTGGACGCATGGGAGAACTAGCACAGATACGCAGTATTTT
CDR3: CAWTHGRTSTDTQYF
length: 15
V: TRBV30
D: NA
size: NA
J: TRBJ2-3

DNA: TGCAGTGCTAGTGCGCAGGGGGGTTATGGCTACACCTTC
CDR3: CSASAQGGYGYTF
length: 13
V: TRBV20-1
D: TRBD1
size: NA
J: TRBJ1-2

DNA: TGTGCCTGGAGTGAAGGTTTGGGTGAGCAGTACTTC
CDR3: CAWSEGLGEQYF
length: 12
V: TRBV30
D: NA
size: NA
J: TRBJ2-7

DNA: TGTGCCAGCAGTCCCGCCGACGGACTTTACAATGAGCAGTTCTTC
CDR3: CASSPADGLYNEQFF
length: 15
V: TRBV6-5
D: NA
size: NA
J: TRBJ2-1

DNA: TGTGCCAGCAGCTCGACAGGGGTGGACTATGGCTACACCTTC
CDR3: CASSSTGVDYGYTF
length: 14
V: TRBV7-9
D: TRBD1
size: NA
J: TRBJ1-2

DNA: TGTGCCAGCAGCGCAGGTTTAACCGGGGAGCTGTTTTTT
CDR3: CASSAGLTGELFF
length: 13
V: TRBV9
D: NA
size: NA
J: TRBJ2-2

DNA: TGTGCCAGCAGCGTAGGAGGGCAGGGAGATGAAAAACTGTTTTTT
CDR3: CASSVGGQGDEKLFF
length: 15
V: TRBV9
D: NA
size: NA
J: TRBJ1-4

DNA: TGTGCCAGCAGTCCTACCGGGGGACTTAATTCACCCCTCCACTTT
CDR3: CASSPTGGLNSPLHF
length: 15
V: TRBV28
D: NA
size: NA
J: TRBJ1-6

DNA: TGTGCCAGCAGCCCCTTTCACGGGATTTACGAGCAGTACTTC
CDR3: CASSPFHGIYEQYF
length: 14
V: TRBV28
D: NA
size: NA
J: TRBJ2-7

DNA: TGTGCCAGCAGCGTAGACGGGAGTTCCTACGAGCAGTACTTC
CDR3: CASSVDGSSYEQYF
length: 14
V: TRBV5-4
D: NA
size: NA
J: TRBJ2-7

DNA: TGTGCCAGCAGCCAAGATCTTAGCGGGGGGGCCGGGGATACGCAGTATTTT
CDR3: CASSQDLSGGAGDTQYF
length: 17
V: TRBV4-2
D: TRBD2
size: NA
J: TRBJ2-3

DNA: TGTGCCAGCAGCCGGACTAGCGGGGCAGATACGCAGTATTTT
CDR3: CASSRTSGADTQYF
length: 14
V: TRBV6-5
D: TRBD2
size: once
J: TRBJ2-3

DNA: TGCAGTGCTAGTCTGGGTGTCGCCAGGGAAAACACTGAAGCTTTCTTT
CDR3: CSASLGVARENTEAFF
length: 16
V: TRBV20-1
D: NA
size: NA
J: TRBJ1-1

DNA: TGTGCCAGCGCCGAAGACAGCGGTGGGGGGGCAACTAATGAAAAACTGTTTTTT
CDR3: CASAEDSGGGATNEKLFF
length: 18
V: TRBV2
D: NA
size: NA
J: TRBJ1-4

DNA: TGTGCCAGCAGATTACAGGGGACCGTCCTCCACTTT
CDR3: CASRLQGTVLHF
length: 12
V: TRBV7-2
D: TRBD1
size: NA
J: TRBJ1-6